In its sample, the clone carrying this TCR beta chain was seen many times. As yet, its antigen is unknown. One end of the junction does not line up with germline, which may come from a read error. CDR1 SGHRS and CDR2 YFSETQ come from the germline V gene. The CDR3 is 14 amino acids. TCRdb reprocessed the 5' RACE reads via MiXCR and lists one record per CDR3 protein. The data show 200,000 to 300,000 distinct CDR3 sequences, approximately 3.5% seen once. The data were taken from a study of T cells after yellow fever vaccination. Whole-study findings and limits: A secondary response was less intense yet reached its peak sooner, at day 5 versus 15. Abundant bulk-derived clonotypes could contaminate FACS-sorted repertoires.

The sequence came from a man in his late teens or twenties who received the YFV17D yellow fever vaccine. The chain couples TRBV5-1 to TRBJ1-1; TRBD1 matches 8 bases. The sequences come from PBMCs, collected 15 days after the yellow fever booster vaccination. The CDR3 DNA sequence: TGTGCCAGCAGCTTACAGGGGGGAGGCACTGAAGCTTTCTTT. As protein: CASSLQGGGTEAFF.